Following are 21 T cell receptor beta chains from one sample sequenced in a study of technical replicates of blood from a handful of donors. The assay was immunoSEQ multiplex PCR, and TCRdb's table has in-frame clones only and misses some. The sample includes 75,000 to 95,000 clones, approximately 90% of them seen just once. The specimen sequenced was T cells isolated from PBMCs. All receptors come from a human donor in good health.

The rearrangement links TRBV28 to TRBJ1-2; D ambiguous. V lost 2 bases and J lost 5, with 24 bases in between. The V gene's germline CDR1 is MDHEN and CDR2 SYDVKM. The CDR3 spans 18 residues. For the CDR3, the DNA is TGTGCCAGCAGTTTACCTAAGGAGACTCGCAAAAACTCATATGGCTACACCTTC. Amino acids: CASSLPKETRKNSYGYTF.

The V and J genes are TRBV25-1 and TRBJ2-7; D is possibly TRBD1 (6 bases). This CDR3 is built from 12 residues. The V and J ends lost 8 bases and 0 bases respectively, with 8 bases between them. CDR1 MGHDK and CDR2 SYGVNS come from the germline V gene. The DNA of the CDR3 is TGTGCCAGCGGACAGAGCTCCTACGAGCAGTACTTC. Amino acid sequence: CASGQSSYEQYF.

The chain couples TRBV10-3 to TRBJ2-7; 7 nucleotides align to TRBD1. The CDR3 has 16 residues. Trimming at V came to 0 bases and at J to 4 bases, leaving 9 bases not matched to a gene. Germline values: CDR1 ENHRY, CDR2 SYGVKD. The CDR3 DNA reads as TGTGCCATCAGTGAGTCTAACAGGGGTTTGAGGTACGAGCAGTACTTC. Protein product: CAISESNRGLRYEQYF.

The chain has TRBV27 and TRBJ2-2, with TRBD2 matching over 7 bases. The CDR3 is 17 residues long. Trimming removed 2 bases from V and 1 base from J; junction bases left unmatched: 7. In germline, CDR1 is MNHEY, CDR2 SMNVEV (reference sequence). As DNA, the CDR3 is TGTGCCAGCAGTTTAAGTCGACTAGCTGAGAACACCGGGGAGCTGTTTTTT. It codes for CASSLSRLAENTGELFF.

V usage is TRBV5-1 and J usage is TRBJ1-1; possibly TRBD1 for D (5 bases). CDR1 is SGHRS, CDR2 YFSETQ, per germline. This CDR3 comprises 13 residues. Trimming pared 4 bases from V and 1 base from J, leaving 8 bases between. CDR3 residues: CASSLQGNTEAFF. DNA of the CDR3: TGCGCCAGCAGCCTCCAGGGGAACACTGAAGCTTTCTTT.

This chain links TRBV2 with TRBJ1-1; tentatively, D is TRBD1 (6 bases). The CDR3 covers 14 residues. Per germline, CDR1 SNHLY and CDR2 FYNNEI. Deletions cut 4 bases from V and 0 bases from J, with 9 bases between. CDR3 nucleotides: TGTGCCAGCAGTGTTGGACAGATGAACACTGAAGCTTTCTTT. This sequence encodes CASSVGQMNTEAFF. Full variable domain (rest looked up from reference TRBV2 and TRBJ1-1): EPEVTQTPSHQVTQMGQEVILRCVPISNHLYFYWYRQILGQKVEFLVSFYNNEISEKSEIFDDQFSVERPDGSNFTLKIRSTKLEDSAMYFCASSVGQMNTEAFFGQGTRLTVV.

The rearrangement links TRBV6-1 to TRBJ2-2, with unresolved D. The V gene lost 2 bases and the J gene lost 6 bases, with 4 bases spanning the gap. In germline, CDR1 is MNHNS, CDR2 SASEGT. The CDR3 is made up of 12 amino acids. CDR3 coding DNA: TGTGCCAGCAGTGAACGTTCCGGGGAGCTGTTTTTT. As protein: CASSERSGELFF.

The chain employs TRBV9 and TRBJ2-1; D may be TRBD1 (6 bases). The V gene's germline CDR1 is SGDLS and CDR2 YYNGEE. The CDR3 has 16 residues. Trimming left V 4 bases short and J 2 bases short, with 16 bases between. The CDR3 reads CASSPRGRGTYNEQFF. DNA of the CDR3: TGTGCCAGCAGCCCGAGAGGCAGGGGAACCTACAATGAGCAGTTCTTC. The entire variable domain, with the rest obtained from reference TRBV9 and TRBJ2-1, is as follows: DSGVTQTPKHLITATGQRVTLRCSPRSGDLSVYWYQQSLDQGLQFLIQYYNGEERAKGNILERFSAQQFPDLHSELNLSSLELGDSALYFCASSPRGRGTYNEQFFGPGTRLTVL.

This rearrangement joins TRBV4-1 to TRBJ1-5; 7 bases align to TRBD1. Trimming cost V 3 bases and J 7 bases; bases outside gene matches: 12. Germline CDR1 reads MGHRA; CDR2 reads YSYEKL. This CDR3 is built from 16 residues. The CDR3 region is CASSQPTGTVGQPQHF. DNA for the CDR3: TGCGCCAGCAGCCAGCCGACAGGGACAGTTGGACAGCCCCAGCATTTT.

This clone was recorded only once. This rearrangement joins TRBV18 to TRBJ2-1; 12 bases line up with TRBD2. J gave up 8 bases and V 2 bases, and 10 bases lay outside the gene matches. The germline V gene has CDR1 KGHSH and CDR2 LQKENI. The CDR3 consists of 17 residues. As DNA, the CDR3 is TGTGCCAGCTCACCAACCACACGGACTAGCGGGACTGATGAGCAGTTCTTC. Residues: CASSPTTRTSGTDEQFF.

The sample holds a few counts of this clone. The gene calls are TRBV27 and TRBJ1-4, with D possibly being TRBD1 (6 bases). V dropped 5 bases and J dropped 6 bases, with 16 bases sitting between them. The CDR3 extends over 15 amino acids. CDR1 is MNHEY and CDR2 is SMNVEV in the germline V gene (reference sequence). CDR3 region: CASSPQGRRDEKLFF. In DNA form, the CDR3 reads TGTGCCAGCAGTCCTCAGGGGCGAAGGGATGAAAAACTGTTTTTT.

In this sample, this clone turned up once. This chain joins TRBV7-9 and TRBJ2-7; D is ambiguous. The V gene's germline CDR1 is SEHNR and CDR2 FQNEAQ (reference sequence). The CDR3 runs 11 residues. V gave up 7 bases and J gave up 2 bases, with 6 bases separating them. Written as DNA, the CDR3 is TGTGCCAGCACGATAGCCTACGAGCAGTACTTC. Its translation: CASTIAYEQYF.

CDR3 amino acids: CASSLDGQGTLASTEAFF. The CDR3 DNA reads as TGTGCCAGCAGCTTAGATGGGCAGGGAACTTTGGCCTCCACTGAAGCTTTCTTT. The chain is built from TRBV13 and TRBJ1-1, with D maybe TRBD1 (5 bases). Germline V gene sequence: CDR1 PRHDT, CDR2 FYEKMQ (reference sequence). V lost 1 base, J lost 4 bases, and 22 bases lay in between. The CDR3 contains 18 residues.

This chain joins TRBV4-2 and TRBJ1-2; TRBD1 is a possible D gene (6 bases). The CDR3 contains 13 residues. Germline CDR1 reads LGHNA; CDR2 reads YNFKEQ. V lost 3 bases to trimming and J lost 6 bases, with 11 bases between them. The CDR3 region is CASSQGAGHGYTF. CDR3 nucleotides: TGTGCCAGCAGCCAGGGGGCTGGACATGGCTACACCTTC.

The V gene is TRBV4-1, the J gene TRBJ1-5, with 7 bases aligning to TRBD1. The germline CDR1 and CDR2 sequences are MGHRA and YSYEKL. CDR3 length equals 17 residues. The V and J ends lost 3 bases and 5 bases, in that order; junction bases with no gene match: 13. The CDR3 spells CASSQPGQRKDHQPQHF. The CDR3 nucleotides are TGCGCCAGCAGCCAGCCGGGACAGAGGAAAGATCATCAGCCCCAGCATTTT.

The chain links TRBV7-6 to TRBJ2-3; tentative D call: TRBD1 (6 bases). Trimming stripped 5 bases from V and 0 bases from J, with 12 bases between. Per germline, CDR1 SGHVS and CDR2 FNYEAQ. CDR3 length: 15 amino acids. In DNA, the CDR3 is TGTGCCAGCAGCCGCACAGGGTACAGCACAGATACGCAGTATTTT. Translated: CASSRTGYSTDTQYF.

The rearrangement links TRBV19 to TRBJ1-5, with a weak D call TRBD1 (5 bases). The CDR3 is made up of 15 amino acids. The V gene lost 7 bases and the J gene lost 4 bases, with 17 bases spanning the gap. CDR1 is LNHDA and CDR2 is SQIVND in the germline V gene (reference sequence). CDR3 sequence (DNA): TGTGCCAGTACCGACAGCTTCAGCCTGAATCAGCCCCAGCATTTT. This encodes CASTDSFSLNQPQHF.

The V and J genes are TRBV29-1 and TRBJ2-1; TRBD2 agrees at 8 bases. The CDR3 loop spans 12 amino acids. Germline V lookup: CDR1 SQVTM, CDR2 ANQGSEA. Losses at the gene ends were 3 bases for V and 10 bases for J; bases not matched to a gene: 5. As DNA, the CDR3 is TGCAGCGTTGATCGCGGGAGGACGGAGCAGTTCTTC. Translating gives CSVDRGRTEQFF.

The V and J genes are TRBV13 and TRBJ2-4; D possibly corresponds to TRBD1 (5 bases). Germline values: CDR1 PRHDT, CDR2 FYEKMQ (reference sequence). The CDR3 totals 16 residues. Trimming removed 3 bases from V and 0 bases from J, with 12 bases in between. The CDR3 nucleotides are TGTGCCAGCAGCTTTCAGGGTTATGGAGCCAAAAACATTCAGTACTTC. Encoded protein: CASSFQGYGAKNIQYF.

The chain joins TRBV6-1 to TRBJ1-2; D possibly corresponds to TRBD1 (5 bases). Germline values: CDR1 MNHNS, CDR2 SASEGT. This CDR3 region has 10 residues. Trimming stripped 7 bases from V and 8 bases from J, with 8 bases between. Here the CDR3 reads CASNRYGYTF. The DNA of the CDR3 is TGTGCCAGCAACAGGTACGGCTACACCTTC.

This chain uses TRBV19 with TRBJ1-1; D perhaps matches TRBD1 (6 bases). This CDR3 region has 13 residues. Trimming removed 6 bases at V and 1 base at J, with 9 bases between. CDR1 and CDR2 from the germline V gene are LNHDA and SQIVND (reference sequence). For the CDR3, the DNA is TGTGCCAGTAGCACAGGGAAGAACACTGAAGCTTTCTTT. It translates to CASSTGKNTEAFF.